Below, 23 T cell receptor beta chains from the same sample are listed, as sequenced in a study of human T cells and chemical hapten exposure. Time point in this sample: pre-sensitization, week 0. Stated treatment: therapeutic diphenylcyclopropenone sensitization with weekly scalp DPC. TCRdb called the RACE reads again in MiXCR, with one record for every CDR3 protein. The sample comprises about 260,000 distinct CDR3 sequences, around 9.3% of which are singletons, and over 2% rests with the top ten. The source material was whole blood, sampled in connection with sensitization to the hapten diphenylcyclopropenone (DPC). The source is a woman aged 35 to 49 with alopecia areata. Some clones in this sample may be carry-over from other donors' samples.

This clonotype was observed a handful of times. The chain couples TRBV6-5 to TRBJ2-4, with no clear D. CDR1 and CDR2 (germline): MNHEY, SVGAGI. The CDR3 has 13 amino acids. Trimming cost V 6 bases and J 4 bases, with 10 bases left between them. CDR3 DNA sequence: TGTGCCAGCAGACCCCCCGCAAAAAACATTCAGTACTTC. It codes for CASRPPAKNIQYF.

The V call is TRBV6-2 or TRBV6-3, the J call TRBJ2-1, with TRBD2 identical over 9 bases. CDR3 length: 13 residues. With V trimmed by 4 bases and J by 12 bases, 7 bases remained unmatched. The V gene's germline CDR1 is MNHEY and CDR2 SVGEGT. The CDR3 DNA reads TGTGCCAGCAGTTTGATAGCGGGAGTGAGGCAGTTCTTC. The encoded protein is CASSLIAGVRQFF.

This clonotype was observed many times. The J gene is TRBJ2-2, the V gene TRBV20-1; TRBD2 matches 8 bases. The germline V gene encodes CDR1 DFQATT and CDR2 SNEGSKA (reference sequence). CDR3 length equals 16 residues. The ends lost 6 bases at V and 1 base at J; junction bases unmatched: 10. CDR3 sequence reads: CSATPLAGWNTGELFF. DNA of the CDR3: TGCAGTGCCACTCCCCTAGCGGGTTGGAACACCGGGGAGCTGTTTTTT.

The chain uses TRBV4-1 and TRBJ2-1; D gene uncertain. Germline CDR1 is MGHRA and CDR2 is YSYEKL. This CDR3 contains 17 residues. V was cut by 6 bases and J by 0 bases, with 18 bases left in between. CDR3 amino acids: CASSPTAPTVSYNEQFF. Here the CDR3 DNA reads TGCGCCAGCAGTCCTACTGCGCCTACCGTCTCCTACAATGAGCAGTTCTTC.

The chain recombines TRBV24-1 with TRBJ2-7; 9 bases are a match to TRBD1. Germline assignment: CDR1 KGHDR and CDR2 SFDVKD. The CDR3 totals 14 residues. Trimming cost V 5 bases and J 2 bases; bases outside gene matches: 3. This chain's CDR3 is CATSAGTGTYEQYF. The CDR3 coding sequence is TGTGCCACCAGTGCCGGGACAGGGACCTACGAGCAGTACTTC.

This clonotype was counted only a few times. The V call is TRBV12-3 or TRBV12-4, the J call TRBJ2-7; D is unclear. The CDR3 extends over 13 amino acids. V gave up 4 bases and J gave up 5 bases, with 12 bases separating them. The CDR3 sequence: CASSWVEANEQYF. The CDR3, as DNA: TGTGCCAGCAGTTGGGTCGAGGCTAACGAGCAGTACTTC.

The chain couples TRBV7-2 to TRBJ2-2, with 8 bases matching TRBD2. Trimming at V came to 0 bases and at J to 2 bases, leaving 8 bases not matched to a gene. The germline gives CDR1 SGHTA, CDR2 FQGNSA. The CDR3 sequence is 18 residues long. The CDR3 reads CASSLAREAGENTGELFF. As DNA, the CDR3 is TGTGCCAGCAGCTTAGCGCGGGAAGCGGGGGAAAACACCGGGGAGCTGTTTTTT. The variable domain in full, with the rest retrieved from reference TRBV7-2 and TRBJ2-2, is GAGVSQSPSNKVTEKGKDVELRCDPISGHTALYWYRQSLGQGLEFLIYFQGNSAPDKSGLPSDRFSAERTGGSVSTLTIQRTQQEDSAVYLCASSLAREAGENTGELFFGEGSRLTVL.

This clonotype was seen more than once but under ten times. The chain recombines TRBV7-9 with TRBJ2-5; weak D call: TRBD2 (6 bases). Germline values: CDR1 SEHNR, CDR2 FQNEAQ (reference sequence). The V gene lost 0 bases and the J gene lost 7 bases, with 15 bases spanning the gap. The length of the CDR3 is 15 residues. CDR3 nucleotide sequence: TGTGCCAGCAGCTTAGCTAGCGGAGGTCGGGTGACCCAGTACTTC. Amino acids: CASSLASGGRVTQYF.

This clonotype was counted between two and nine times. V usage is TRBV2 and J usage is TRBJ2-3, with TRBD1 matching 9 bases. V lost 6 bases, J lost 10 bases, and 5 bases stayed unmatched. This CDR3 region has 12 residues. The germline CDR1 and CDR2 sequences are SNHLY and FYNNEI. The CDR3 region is CASSRTGVAQYF. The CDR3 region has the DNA TGTGCCAGCAGCCGGACAGGGGTTGCGCAGTATTTT.

The CDR3 nucleotides read TGCGCCAGCACCGAACAGGGGAACACTGAAGCTTTCTTT. This sequence encodes CASTEQGNTEAFF. The chain couples TRBV5-1 to TRBJ1-1, with TRBD1 as a possible D gene (6 bases). Trimming took 6 bases from V and 1 from J, leaving 10 bases between them. The CDR3 is 13 residues long. Per germline, CDR1 SGHRS and CDR2 YFSETQ.

CDR3: CASSVASTRSYEQYF. CDR3 nucleotides: TGTGCCAGCAGCGTTGCTAGCACCCGGTCCTACGAGCAGTACTTC. The chain recombines TRBV9 with TRBJ2-7; D is perhaps TRBD2 (5 bases). The V gene lost 2 bases and the J gene lost 1 base, with 13 bases spanning the gap. The germline V gene has CDR1 SGDLS and CDR2 YYNGEE. The CDR3 is 15 residues long.

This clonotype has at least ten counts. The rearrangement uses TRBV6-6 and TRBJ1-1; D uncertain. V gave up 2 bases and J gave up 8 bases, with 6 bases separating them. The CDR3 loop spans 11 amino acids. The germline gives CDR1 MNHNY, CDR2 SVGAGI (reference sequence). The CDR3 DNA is TGTGCCAGCAGTTACGCCGACGAAGCTTTCTTT. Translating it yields CASSYADEAFF.

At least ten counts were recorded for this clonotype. The DNA for the CDR3 is TGTGCCAGTGTCCGGGACAGGGCTGGGGCCAACGTCCTGACTTTC. It codes for CASVRDRAGANVLTF. The chain couples TRBV7-2 to TRBJ2-6; 9 nucleotides match TRBD1. Germline V gene sequence: CDR1 SGHTA, CDR2 FQGNSA. J lost 2 bases, V lost 9 bases, and 5 bases had no gene match. The length of the CDR3 is 15 residues.

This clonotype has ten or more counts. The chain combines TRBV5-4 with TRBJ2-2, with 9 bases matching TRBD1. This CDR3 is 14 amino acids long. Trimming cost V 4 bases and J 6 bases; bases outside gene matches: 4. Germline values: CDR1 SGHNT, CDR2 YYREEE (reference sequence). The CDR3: CASSPTGGPGELFF. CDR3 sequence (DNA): TGTGCCAGCAGCCCGACAGGGGGGCCCGGGGAGCTGTTTTTT.

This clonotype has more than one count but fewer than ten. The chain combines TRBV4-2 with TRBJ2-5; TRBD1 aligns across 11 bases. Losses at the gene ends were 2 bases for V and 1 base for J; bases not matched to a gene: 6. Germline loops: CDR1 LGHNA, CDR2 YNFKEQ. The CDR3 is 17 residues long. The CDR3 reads CASSQTAGQGVQETQYF. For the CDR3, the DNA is TGTGCCAGCAGCCAAACGGCGGGACAGGGGGTCCAAGAGACCCAGTACTTC.

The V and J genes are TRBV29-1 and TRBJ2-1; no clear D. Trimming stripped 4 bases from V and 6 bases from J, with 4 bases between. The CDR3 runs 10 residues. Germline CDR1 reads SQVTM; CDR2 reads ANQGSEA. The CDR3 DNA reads TGCAGCGTTGCAGGCAATGAGCAGTTCTTC. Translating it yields CSVAGNEQFF.

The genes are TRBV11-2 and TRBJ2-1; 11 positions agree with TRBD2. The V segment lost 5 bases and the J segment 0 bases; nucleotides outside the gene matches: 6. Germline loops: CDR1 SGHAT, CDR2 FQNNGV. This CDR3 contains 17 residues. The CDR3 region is CASSPGLAESSYNEQFF. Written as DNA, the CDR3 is TGTGCCAGCAGCCCGGGACTAGCGGAGAGCTCCTACAATGAGCAGTTCTTC.

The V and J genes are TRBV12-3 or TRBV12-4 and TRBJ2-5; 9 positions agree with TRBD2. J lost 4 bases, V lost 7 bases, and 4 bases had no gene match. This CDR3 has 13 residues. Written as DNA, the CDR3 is TGTGCCAGCATGATTAGCGGGGGAGAGACCCAGTACTTC. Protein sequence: CASMISGGETQYF.

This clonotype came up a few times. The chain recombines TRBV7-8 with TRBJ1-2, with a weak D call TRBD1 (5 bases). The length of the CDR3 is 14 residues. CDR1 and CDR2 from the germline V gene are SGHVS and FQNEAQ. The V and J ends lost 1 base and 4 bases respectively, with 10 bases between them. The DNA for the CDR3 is TGTGCCAGCAGCTTAGGGCAGGGAATCTATGGCTACACCTTC. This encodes CASSLGQGIYGYTF.

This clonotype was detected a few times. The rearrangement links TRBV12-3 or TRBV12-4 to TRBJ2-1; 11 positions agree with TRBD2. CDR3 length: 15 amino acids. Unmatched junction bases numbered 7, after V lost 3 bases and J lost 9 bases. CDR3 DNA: TGTGCCAGCAGTTTCCCCCCACTAGCGGGAGTTGAGCAGTTCTTC. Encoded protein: CASSFPPLAGVEQFF.

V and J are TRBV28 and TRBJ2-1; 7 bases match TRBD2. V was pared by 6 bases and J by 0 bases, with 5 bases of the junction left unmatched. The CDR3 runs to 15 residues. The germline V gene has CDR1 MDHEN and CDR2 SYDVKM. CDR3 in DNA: TGTGCCAGCAGAATAGCGGGCAGCTCCTACAATGAGCAGTTCTTC. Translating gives CASRIAGSSYNEQFF.

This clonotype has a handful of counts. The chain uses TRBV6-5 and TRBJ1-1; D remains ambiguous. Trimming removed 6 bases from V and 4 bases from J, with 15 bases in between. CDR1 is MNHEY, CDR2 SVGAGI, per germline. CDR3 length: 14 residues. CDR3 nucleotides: TGTGCCAGCAGCCCGGGCCCCCACGGCACTGAAGCTTTCTTT. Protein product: CASSPGPHGTEAFF.

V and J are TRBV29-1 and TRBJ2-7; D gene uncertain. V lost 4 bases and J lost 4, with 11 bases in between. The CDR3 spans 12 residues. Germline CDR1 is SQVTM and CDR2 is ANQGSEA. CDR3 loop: CSVGLGRYEQYF. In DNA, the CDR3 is TGCAGCGTTGGCTTAGGGCGGTACGAGCAGTACTTC.